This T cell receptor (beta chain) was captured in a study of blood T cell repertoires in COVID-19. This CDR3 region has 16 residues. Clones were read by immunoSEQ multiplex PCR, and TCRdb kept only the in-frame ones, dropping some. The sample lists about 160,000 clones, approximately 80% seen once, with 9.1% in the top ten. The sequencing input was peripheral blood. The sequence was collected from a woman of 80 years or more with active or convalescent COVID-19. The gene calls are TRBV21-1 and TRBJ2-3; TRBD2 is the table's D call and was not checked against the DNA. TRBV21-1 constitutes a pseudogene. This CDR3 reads CATLAGSPTSTDTQYF. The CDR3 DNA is TGTGCCACACTAGCGGGGTCGCCGACTAGCACAGATACGCAGTATTTT.